These 24 T cell receptor beta chains originate from one sample sequenced in a study of blood T cell repertoires in COVID-19. Libraries were prepared by immunoSEQ multiplex PCR; TCRdb keeps only in-frame clonotypes and omits some of them. In the table there are 350,000 to 400,000 clones, around 90% of which are singletons. The material sequenced was peripheral blood. The receptors originated from a young man with active or convalescent COVID-19.

The J gene is TRBJ2-7, the V gene TRBV6-2 or TRBV6-3; possible D gene TRBD1, 5 bases. There are 14 residues in the CDR3. Germline V CDR1 and CDR2: MNHEY, SVGEGT. The germline V and J ends were trimmed by 1 base and 2 bases, with 9 bases remaining between them. The CDR3 DNA reads as TGTGCCAGCAGTTACTATCAGGGCCCCTACGAGCAGTACTTC. Its protein product is CASSYYQGPYEQYF.

J is TRBJ2-7 and V is TRBV6-5; 7 nucleotides align to TRBD1. Germline trimming cut 6 bases from V and 6 bases from J; bases unmatched to any gene: 5. This CDR3 is 12 amino acids long. Germline V gene sequence: CDR1 MNHEY, CDR2 SVGAGI. CDR3 coding DNA: TGTGCCAGCAGCCCACAGGGGAGCGAGCAGTACTTC. Translated, it gives CASSPQGSEQYF.

This chain links TRBV19 with TRBJ1-5, with 8 bases identical to TRBD1. Per the germline V gene, CDR1 is LNHDA and CDR2 is SQIVND (reference sequence). This CDR3 comprises 16 residues. Losses at the gene ends were 6 bases for V and 2 bases for J; bases not matched to a gene: 9. CDR3 in DNA: TGTGCCAGTAGCTCGGACAGGGAGGATCGCAATCAGCCCCAGCATTTT. Protein: CASSSDREDRNQPQHF.

This clone was found once. The CDR3 here is CASSSAREGYNSPLHF. Here the CDR3 DNA reads TGTGCCAGCAGCTCCGCCCGGGAAGGTTATAATTCACCCCTCCACTTT. This rearrangement joins TRBV7-9 to TRBJ1-6; D ambiguous. The CDR3 covers 16 residues. V was clipped by 4 bases and J by 4 bases, with 14 bases between them. CDR1 is SEHNR and CDR2 is FQNEAQ in the germline V gene (reference sequence).

The chain combines TRBV28 with TRBJ1-5, with D unclear. The V gene lost 5 bases and the J gene lost 0 bases, with 14 bases spanning the gap. This CDR3 is built from 16 residues. Germline lookup yields CDR1 MDHEN and CDR2 SYDVKM. The DNA for the CDR3 is TGTGCCAGCAGTCCGAAGACATGGTATAGCAATCAGCCCCAGCATTTT. This translates into CASSPKTWYSNQPQHF.

This chain joins TRBV27 and TRBJ1-2, with D uncertain. This CDR3 has 14 amino acids. Looked up from germline, CDR1 is MNHEY and CDR2 is SMNVEV (reference sequence). The V gene lost 3 bases and the J gene lost 8 bases, with 16 bases spanning the gap. This CDR3 is CASSFSPEAYGYTF. CDR3 sequence (DNA): TGTGCCAGCAGTTTCTCCCCGGAGGCCTACGGCTACACCTTC.

The chain has TRBV5-4 and TRBJ2-2, with D uncertain. Germline V CDR1 and CDR2: SGHNT, YYREEE (reference sequence). This CDR3 region has 13 residues. V lost 4 bases and J lost 4, with 8 bases in between. The CDR3 loop reads CASSPGFTGELFF. In DNA form, the CDR3 reads TGTGCCAGCAGCCCCGGGTTCACCGGGGAGCTGTTTTTT.

The V and J genes are TRBV2 and TRBJ2-3, with D possibly matching TRBD1 (5 bases). CDR3 length equals 13 residues. Trimming stripped 5 bases from V and 11 bases from J, with 17 bases between. Germline CDR1 and CDR2: SNHLY and FYNNEI. The CDR3 DNA follows: TGTGCCAGCAGTTTTCCTACAGGAGATTGGCAGTATTTT. Protein sequence: CASSFPTGDWQYF.

This clone has just one count. The V and J genes are TRBV18 and TRBJ2-1; tentatively, D is TRBD1 (6 bases). Trimming shortened V by 2 bases and J by 5 bases, and 13 bases separated the two germline ends. Germline V gene data show CDR1 as KGHSH and CDR2 as LQKENI. This CDR3 is built from 15 residues. The DNA of the CDR3 is TGTGCCAGCTCACCAGTCACAGGGCGGGACAATGAGCAGTTCTTC. The encoded protein is CASSPVTGRDNEQFF.

This chain uses TRBV24-1 with TRBJ2-3, with 14 bases that match TRBD2. The CDR3 sequence is 17 residues long. With V trimmed by 4 bases and J by 3 bases, 5 bases remained unmatched. Germline-derived CDR1 and CDR2 are KGHDR and SFDVKD. CDR3 loop: CATSELTSGRETDTQYF. The CDR3, as DNA: TGTGCCACCAGTGAACTGACTAGCGGGAGGGAGACAGATACGCAGTATTTT.

The chain uses TRBV2 and TRBJ1-2; 8 bases line up with TRBD1. J was trimmed by 4 bases and V by 2 bases; bases with no gene match: 6. CDR3 size: 15 residues. Looked up from germline, CDR1 is SNHLY and CDR2 is FYNNEI. CDR3 DNA: TGTGCCAGCAGTGAATCAGGGGGCCGGGGCTATGGCTACACCTTC. It codes for CASSESGGRGYGYTF.

The chain is built from TRBV5-1 and TRBJ2-2; D is perhaps TRBD1 (6 bases). The CDR3 sequence is 15 residues long. Germline V gene data show CDR1 as SGHRS and CDR2 as YFSETQ. Trimming took 0 bases from V and 7 from J, leaving 13 bases between them. The CDR3 DNA follows: TGCGCCAGCAGCTTGGTACAGGGCCGGGGCGGGGAGCTGTTTTTT. Protein sequence: CASSLVQGRGGELFF.

In this sample, this clone turned up once. The chain is built from TRBV7-9 and TRBJ1-5; 11 bases fit TRBD1. Germline trimming cut 5 bases from V and 7 bases from J; bases unmatched to any gene: 7. Germline V lookup: CDR1 SEHNR, CDR2 FQNEAQ (reference sequence). There are 15 residues in the CDR3. DNA for the CDR3: TGTGCCAGCAGCACTGGACAGGGGGCGGGCCAGCCCCAGCATTTT. This encodes CASSTGQGAGQPQHF.

This clone was counted a few times. The chain is built from TRBV6-1 and TRBJ2-7; 7 positions match TRBD2. The CDR3 has 13 amino acids. The J segment lost 3 bases and the V segment lost 3 bases, leaving 2 bases of the junction unmatched. Germline values: CDR1 MNHNS, CDR2 SASEGT. CDR3 sequence reads: CASSDGDYYEQYF. For the CDR3, the DNA is TGTGCCAGCAGTGACGGGGACTACTACGAGCAGTACTTC.

The chain couples TRBV7-9 to TRBJ2-7; D remains ambiguous. The germline V gene has CDR1 SEHNR and CDR2 FQNEAQ (reference sequence). Trimming stripped 0 bases from V and 5 bases from J, with 8 bases between. There are 13 residues in the CDR3. The CDR3 region is CASSLAPSNEQYF. The CDR3 region has the DNA TGTGCCAGCAGCTTAGCTCCCAGTAACGAGCAGTACTTC.

This sequence joins TRBV29-1 and TRBJ2-3; D is unresolved. Germline V gives CDR1 SQVTM, CDR2 ANQGSEA. The CDR3 has 12 residues. Trimming left V 4 bases short and J 3 bases short, with 8 bases between. The CDR3, as DNA: TGCAGCGTTGTAGAACAAACAGATACGCAGTATTTT. It translates to CSVVEQTDTQYF.

The V gene is TRBV6-5, the J gene TRBJ1-1, with TRBD1 matching over 7 bases. Germline trimming cut 8 bases from V and 3 bases from J; bases unmatched to any gene: 6. The CDR3 is made up of 13 amino acids. The germline gives CDR1 MNHEY, CDR2 SVGAGI. The CDR3: CASAGGTYTEAFF. CDR3 DNA: TGTGCCAGCGCAGGGGGGACATACACTGAAGCTTTCTTT.

Here the CDR3 reads CASSQQPTSGGTYNEQFF. The CDR3 bases are TGCGCCAGCAGCCAACAACCAACTAGCGGGGGAACCTACAATGAGCAGTTCTTC. The rearrangement links TRBV4-3 to TRBJ2-1, with 11 bases aligning to TRBD2. The germline V gene encodes CDR1 LGHNA and CDR2 YSLEER. J gave up 2 bases and V 2 bases, and 8 bases lay outside the gene matches. The CDR3 is made up of 18 amino acids.

The chain combines TRBV6-5 with TRBJ1-5; D uncertain. Trimming removed 6 bases at V and 1 base at J, with 13 bases between. The CDR3 is 15 residues long. Germline CDR1 reads MNHEY; CDR2 reads SVGAGI. CDR3 loop: CASRPEGASNQPQHF. The CDR3 bases are TGTGCCAGCAGACCCGAGGGTGCCAGCAATCAGCCCCAGCATTTT.

J is TRBJ1-2 and V is TRBV7-2; D remains unclear. CDR1 is SGHTA, CDR2 FQGNSA, per germline. CDR3 length: 12 amino acids. Trimming shortened V by 2 bases and J by 8 bases, and 9 bases separated the two germline ends. This chain's CDR3 is CASSLHEGGYTF. CDR3 DNA: TGTGCCAGCAGCTTACACGAGGGCGGCTACACCTTC.

The chain is built from TRBV13 and TRBJ1-3; 7 bases are shared with TRBD1. V was clipped by 5 bases and J by 2 bases; unmatched bases: 15. This CDR3 region has 18 residues. Germline V gives CDR1 PRHDT, CDR2 FYEKMQ (reference sequence). In DNA, the CDR3 is TGTGCCAGCAGCGTACCGGGACAGCGAGATGCGCCTGGAAACACCATATATTTT. Translating gives CASSVPGQRDAPGNTIYF.

V and J are TRBV7-6 and TRBJ2-1; D remains unclear. V was cut by 6 bases and J by 9 bases, with 6 bases left in between. The CDR3 extends over 10 amino acids. CDR1 is SGHVS and CDR2 is FNYEAQ in the germline V gene. The CDR3 DNA reads TGTGCCAGCAGGGCGGTTGAGCAGTTCTTC. Amino acid sequence: CASRAVEQFF.

The chain carries TRBV15 and TRBJ2-7, with TRBD1 identical over 8 bases. Germline V gene sequence: CDR1 LNHNV, CDR2 YYDKDF (reference sequence). This CDR3 spans 15 amino acids. With V trimmed by 4 bases and J by 4 bases, 9 bases remained unmatched. The CDR3 DNA follows: TGTGCCACCAGCAAAGACTCAGGGGGCCGATACGAGCAGTACTTC. It codes for CATSKDSGGRYEQYF.

The chain recombines TRBV7-2 with TRBJ1-2; unclear D gene. The germline gives CDR1 SGHTA, CDR2 FQGNSA. The CDR3 extends over 14 amino acids. The ends were cut back, 5 bases at V and 4 bases at J, with 14 bases in the middle. The chain's CDR3 is CASSPGGQFYGYTF. CDR3 nucleotides: TGTGCCAGCAGCCCGGGCGGGCAGTTCTATGGCTACACCTTC.